These T cell receptor beta chains were read from a single sample in a study of blood T cell repertoires in COVID-19. Profiled with immunoSEQ multiplex PCR; TCRdb holds only in-frame clones, not every one. The sample gives under 500,000 clones, roughly 87% of which show up once; roughly 1.8% is in the top ten. Input material: PBMCs or T cells enriched from blood (not recorded which). The receptors stem from a woman under 30 with acute COVID-19. Both conserved end residues are part of each CDR3. D genes are given only for firm matches. The size of a clone is reported for some rows only, either as once, few or many, or as a class for expanded clones.

J gene,clone size,D gene,V gene,CDR3 protein,CDR3 DNA
TRBJ1-3,-,-,TRBV7-2,CASSLVGTGFSGNTIYF,TGTGCCAGCAGCTTAGTAGGAACAGGGTTCTCTGGAAACACCATATATTTT
TRBJ2-1,-,TRBD2,TRBV4-3,CASSQETGSGRYNEQFF,TGCGCCAGCAGCCAAGAAACGGGTAGCGGGAGGTACAATGAGCAGTTCTTC
TRBJ1-4,few,-,TRBV7-2,CASSNLRAQVFNEKLFF,TGTGCCAGCAGCAATCTTAGGGCACAGGTGTTTAATGAAAAACTGTTTTTT
TRBJ2-2,-,TRBD2,TRBV9,CASSLRREGPGELFF,TGTGCCAGCAGCCTGAGGCGGGAGGGCCCCGGGGAGCTGTTTTTT
TRBJ2-2,-,-,TRBV4-1,CASSPRGVGELFF,TGCGCCAGCAGCCCCCGGGGAGTTGGGGAGCTGTTTTTT
TRBJ2-3,-,-,TRBV2,CASRADFTDTQYF,TGTGCCAGCAGGGCAGATTTCACAGATACGCAGTATTTT
TRBJ2-1,-,-,TRBV10-3,CAISESETSYNEQFF,TGTGCCATCAGTGAGTCGGAGACTTCCTACAATGAGCAGTTCTTC
TRBJ2-7,-,-,TRBV15,CATSRGPDKYEQYF,TGTGCCACCAGCAGAGGCCCCGACAAGTACGAGCAGTACTTC
TRBJ2-7,-,TRBD2,TRBV11-2,CASSFRTSGMALRYEQYF,TGTGCCAGCAGCTTTAGGACTAGCGGGATGGCCCTTCGATACGAGCAGTACTTC
TRBJ2-7,once,TRBD2,TRBV3-1/TRBV3-2,CASILTGTSGEGDSYEQYF,TGTGCCAGCATCTTGACCGGGACTAGCGGAGAGGGGGACTCCTACGAGCAGTACTTC
TRBJ1-3,-,TRBD1,TRBV6-4,CASTGGAGNTIYF,TGTGCCAGCACAGGGGGCGCTGGAAACACCATATATTTT
TRBJ1-2,-,-,TRBV21-1,CASSIRDRENYGYTF,TGTGCCAGCAGCATTCGGGACAGGGAGAACTATGGCTACACCTTC
TRBJ2-7,-,-,TRBV6-5,CASSSQGGSSYEQYF,TGTGCCAGCAGTAGTCAGGGGGGAAGCTCCTACGAGCAGTACTTC
TRBJ2-1,-,TRBD1,TRBV3-1/TRBV3-2,CASSQADRGLLHEQFF,TGTGCCAGCAGCCAAGCGGATAGGGGGCTTCTCCATGAGCAGTTCTTC
TRBJ1-1,-,-,TRBV6-5,CATTNWGVGNTEAFF,TGTGCCACCACAAACTGGGGGGTAGGGAACACTGAAGCTTTCTTT
TRBJ1-5,-,TRBD1,TRBV7-2,CASSLDGTGVLQPQHF,TGTGCCAGCAGCTTAGATGGGACAGGGGTCCTCCAGCCCCAGCATTTT
TRBJ2-7,-,-,TRBV3-1/TRBV3-2,CASSQTELGQYF,TGTGCCAGCAGCCAAACAGAATTGGGGCAGTACTTC
TRBJ2-1,few,TRBD2,TRBV5-5,CASSQDIAGAFMNEQFF,TGTGCCAGCAGCCAAGATATAGCGGGAGCTTTTATGAATGAGCAGTTCTTC
TRBJ2-3,-,-,TRBV11-2,CASSPSTDTQYF,TGTGCCAGCAGCCCCTCCACAGATACGCAGTATTTT
TRBJ2-1,-,TRBD2,TRBV6-4,CASSDGTSGPNEQFF,TGTGCCAGCAGTGACGGGACTAGCGGGCCAAATGAGCAGTTCTTC
TRBJ2-7,-,TRBD2,TRBV7-2,CASSFSGTSGEQYF,TGTGCCAGCAGCTTTTCGGGGACTAGCGGCGAGCAGTACTTC